This T cell receptor beta chain was observed in a study of response to subunit inactivated influenza vaccine. Study results and limitations: Few new T cells, the authors suggested, are recruited by each seasonal influenza vaccination.

On this clonotype: Its target is unknown.

TCRdb reprocessed the RT-PCR reads via MiXCR and lists one record per CDR3 protein. Of about 700,000 distinct CDR3 sequences listed, roughly 13% are singletons. V trimming: 5 bases; J trimming: 0 bases; junction bases outside the gene matches: 15. The CDR3 runs to 20 residues. Germline V gene sequence: CDR1 SNHLY, CDR2 FYNNEI. The receptor comes from a man over 45 who received an inactivated influenza vaccine. This specimen was PBMCs from blood, taken roughly 2 weeks before vaccination. The rearrangement joins TRBV2 to TRBJ2-4; 11 bases align to TRBD2. CDR3 DNA sequence: TGTGCCAGCAGTTCAAAGACTAGCGGGGCCCAAGGGCGAGCCAAAAACATTCAGTACTTC. As protein: CASSSKTSGAQGRAKNIQYF. The entire variable domain, with the rest obtained from reference TRBV2 and TRBJ2-4, is as follows: EPEVTQTPSHQVTQMGQEVILRCVPISNHLYFYWYRQILGQKVEFLVSFYNNEISEKSEIFDDQFSVERPDGSNFTLKIRSTKLEDSAMYFCASSSKTSGAQGRAKNIQYFGAGTRLSVL.